Below, 29 T cell receptor beta chains from the same sample are listed, as sequenced in a study of technical replicates of blood from several donors (dated by TCRdb to about 2017). The library relied on the immunoSEQ multiplex PCR assay. This is the immuneACCESS table as TCRdb keeps it, with only in-frame sequences that have V and J called. A part of the clones is gone; compared with another copy, unresolved V genes explain less than half, and the rest is unexplained. The sample contains approximately 81,000 clones, around four fifths of them found a single time. 3% to 4.5% of the sample goes to the ten largest clones. The specimen was PBMCs. The receptor source for this set is a human donor in good health. Some clones in this sample may be carry-over from other donors' samples.

This clone has a single count. The rearrangement joins TRBV7-2 to TRBJ2-7, with 8 bases lining up with TRBD1. Germline V CDR1 and CDR2: SGHTA, FQGNSA. V was pared by 6 bases and J by 4 bases, with 8 bases of the junction left unmatched. The CDR3 covers 14 residues. This CDR3 reads CASRRRGLGYEQYF. For the CDR3, the DNA is TGTGCCAGCAGACGCAGGGGGCTAGGGTACGAGCAGTACTTC.

V and J are TRBV6-5 and TRBJ2-7; tentatively, D is TRBD2 (7 bases). V was pared by 2 bases and J by 7 bases, with 12 bases between. This CDR3 has 13 amino acids. Germline assignment: CDR1 MNHEY and CDR2 SVGAGI. The CDR3 DNA follows: TGTGCCAGCAGTTACGGGGGGGGCTCGGAGCAGTACTTC. Translation gives CASSYGGGSEQYF.

The chain couples TRBV5-1 to TRBJ1-5, with D perhaps TRBD1 (5 bases). V was shortened by 4 bases and J by 0 bases, with 11 bases between the two germline ends. The V gene's germline CDR1 is SGHRS and CDR2 YFSETQ. This CDR3 comprises 15 residues. Written as DNA, the CDR3 is TGCGCCAGCAGCCCGCAGGGTCTTAGCAATCAGCCCCAGCATTTT. Translating gives CASSPQGLSNQPQHF. Filled out from reference TRBV5-1 and TRBJ1-5, the complete variable domain reads KAGVTQTPRYLIKTRGQQVTLSCSPISGHRSVSWYQQTPGQGLQFLFEYFSETQRNKGNFPGRFSGRQFSNSRSEMNVSTLELGDSALYLCASSPQGLSNQPQHFGDGTRLSIL.

The chain joins TRBV14 to TRBJ2-5; weak D call: TRBD2 (6 bases). V was clipped by 5 bases and J by 5 bases, with 15 bases between them. Germline values: CDR1 SGHDN, CDR2 FVKESK. CDR3 length: 14 residues. The CDR3 loop reads CASSALAWGETQYF. In nucleotides, the CDR3 is TGTGCCAGCAGCGCGCTAGCGTGGGGGGAGACCCAGTACTTC.

This chain connects TRBV4-1 to TRBJ1-1; 9 bases agree with TRBD1. The CDR3 loop spans 14 amino acids. V lost 6 bases, J lost 3 bases, and 5 bases stayed unmatched. Germline CDR1 is MGHRA and CDR2 is YSYEKL. CDR3 in amino acids: CASRDRGAYTEAFF. The CDR3 coding sequence is TGCGCCAGCAGGGACAGGGGAGCTTACACTGAAGCTTTCTTT.

This clone appeared once. The rearrangement uses TRBV15 and TRBJ2-4; a possible D gene is TRBD1 (5 bases). Trimming took off 9 bases at V and 7 bases at J, with 16 bases between the two ends. The CDR3 consists of 13 residues. The germline V gene has CDR1 LNHNV and CDR2 YYDKDF (reference sequence). The CDR3 region has the DNA TGTGCCACACAGGACCGGAGCCGTAACATTCAGTACTTC. Translation: CATQDRSRNIQYF.

The J gene is TRBJ1-2, the V gene TRBV10-3, with 10 positions matching TRBD1. This CDR3 has 13 residues. Germline lookup yields CDR1 ENHRY and CDR2 SYGVKD. Trimming took 8 bases from V and 8 from J; bases not matched to a gene: 8. The DNA of the CDR3 is TGTGCCATCGGTTCGACAGGGGGCCTCGGCTACACCTTC. Translation gives CAIGSTGGLGYTF.

This clone came up once. The chain has TRBV4-1 and TRBJ2-7; D might be TRBD2 (5 bases). This CDR3 region has 14 residues. The ends were cut back, 2 bases at V and 3 bases at J, with 11 bases in the middle. The germline V gene has CDR1 MGHRA and CDR2 YSYEKL. CDR3 amino acids: CASSQYGKDYEQYF. The DNA of the CDR3 is TGCGCCAGCAGCCAATACGGGAAAGACTACGAGCAGTACTTC.

The chain has TRBV13 and TRBJ2-1; D might be TRBD2 (7 bases). This CDR3 contains 11 residues. V lost 5 bases, J lost 12 bases, and 11 bases lay in between. In germline, CDR1 is PRHDT, CDR2 FYEKMQ (reference sequence). The chain's CDR3 is CASSLGGGQFF. In DNA, the CDR3 is TGTGCCAGCAGCCTGGGAGGGGGGCAGTTCTTC.

The chain recombines TRBV25-1 with TRBJ1-1; 7 bases map to TRBD1. V shed 4 bases, J shed 0 bases, and the junction held 5 bases outside the gene matches. Germline CDR1 MGHDK, CDR2 SYGVNS. There are 15 residues in the CDR3. CDR3 nucleotide sequence: TGTGCCAGCAGTGCGATAAGGGGGCTGAACACTGAAGCTTTCTTT. Its translation: CASSAIRGLNTEAFF.

A single count supports this clone. This chain links TRBV29-1 with TRBJ2-7; 9 bases agree with TRBD1. After removal of 1 base from V and 3 bases from J, the junction contained 1 base not matched to a gene. In germline, CDR1 is SQVTM, CDR2 ANQGSEA. This CDR3 region has 13 residues. The CDR3 DNA is TGCAGCGTTGAAGGACAGGGGGACTACGAGCAGTACTTC. Residues: CSVEGQGDYEQYF.

The CDR3 loop is CASSSRRGQGVGTDTQYF. CDR3 DNA: TGTGCCAGCAGCTCCCGCCGCGGCCAGGGGGTGGGCACAGATACGCAGTATTTT. V usage is TRBV5-4 and J usage is TRBJ2-3; TRBD1 agrees at 7 bases. V was clipped by 3 bases and J by 1 base; unmatched bases: 14. The CDR3 is made up of 18 amino acids. Per germline, CDR1 SGHNT and CDR2 YYREEE (reference sequence).

This rearrangement joins TRBV5-4 to TRBJ2-6, with 8 positions matching TRBD1. With V trimmed by 4 bases and J by 2 bases, 2 bases remained unmatched. Germline assignment: CDR1 SGHNT and CDR2 YYREEE (reference sequence). The CDR3 is made up of 15 amino acids. In nucleotides, the CDR3 is TGTGCCAGCAGCCGCAGGGGGCCTGGGGCCAACGTCCTGACTTTC. Its protein is CASSRRGPGANVLTF.

This rearrangement joins TRBV29-1 to TRBJ2-5; 7 positions match TRBD1. Losses at the gene ends were 7 bases for V and 5 bases for J; bases not matched to a gene: 7. Germline CDR1 and CDR2: SQVTM and ANQGSEA. CDR3 length: 12 amino acids. The CDR3 DNA reads TGCAGCGGTCGAACAGGGGAGGAGACCCAGTACTTC. This translates into CSGRTGEETQYF. Supplemented by reference TRBV29-1 and TRBJ2-5, the full variable domain reads SAVISQKPSRDICQRGTSLTIQCQVDSQVTMMFWYRQQPGQSLTLIATANQGSEATYESGFVIDKFPISRPNLTFSTLTVSNMSPEDSSIYLCSGRTGEETQYFGPGTRLLVL.

This rearrangement joins TRBV13 to TRBJ2-1; TRBD2 matches 11 bases. The CDR3 contains 15 residues. Trimming at V came to 5 bases and at J to 7 bases, leaving 7 bases not matched to a gene. Germline CDR1 and CDR2: PRHDT and FYEKMQ (reference sequence). As DNA, the CDR3 is TGTGCCAGCAGCCAGACTAGCGGGACAGGAAATGAGCAGTTCTTC. Translation: CASSQTSGTGNEQFF.

The rearrangement links TRBV9 to TRBJ2-2; perhaps TRBD1 as D (5 bases). The CDR3 covers 13 residues. V was shortened by 0 bases and J by 6 bases, with 6 bases between the two germline ends. The V gene's germline CDR1 is SGDLS and CDR2 YYNGEE. The CDR3 protein is CASSVAGSGELFF. The CDR3, as DNA: TGTGCCAGCAGCGTAGCAGGGTCCGGGGAGCTGTTTTTT. Variable domain in full (rest from reference TRBV9 and TRBJ2-2): DSGVTQTPKHLITATGQRVTLRCSPRSGDLSVYWYQQSLDQGLQFLIQYYNGEERAKGNILERFSAQQFPDLHSELNLSSLELGDSALYFCASSVAGSGELFFGEGSRLTVL.

The chain carries TRBV10-3 and TRBJ2-1, with 7 bases that match TRBD2. There are 16 residues in the CDR3. Losses at the gene ends were 6 bases for V and 8 bases for J; bases not matched to a gene: 16. Germline CDR1 and CDR2: ENHRY and SYGVKD. The DNA for the CDR3 is TGTGCCATCAGGGCCAGCGGGGCCCGCCGAGGGGATGAGCAGTTCTTC. It codes for CAIRASGARRGDEQFF.

This chain links TRBV10-1 with TRBJ2-3; 9 positions match TRBD2. CDR1 WNHNN and CDR2 SYGVQD come from the germline V gene (reference sequence). V gave up 10 bases and J gave up 5 bases; unmatched junction bases: 7. The CDR3 loop spans 13 amino acids. CDR3 region: CANGVAGVDTQYF. The CDR3 nucleotides read TGCGCCAACGGGGTAGCGGGAGTAGATACGCAGTATTTT.

The chain joins TRBV4-1 to TRBJ1-2; possible D gene TRBD1, 5 bases. The CDR3 has 13 amino acids. From germline, CDR1 is MGHRA and CDR2 YSYEKL. The V and J ends lost 3 bases and 2 bases respectively, with 7 bases between them. In DNA form, the CDR3 reads TGCGCCAGCAGCCATGGGGGGAACTATGGCTACACCTTC. Protein sequence: CASSHGGNYGYTF.

This chain connects TRBV19 to TRBJ2-5; no clear D gene. Trimming took 0 bases from V and 4 from J, leaving 12 bases between them. Germline V CDR1 and CDR2: LNHDA, SQIVND (reference sequence). The CDR3 sequence is 15 residues long. CDR3 DNA sequence: TGTGCCAGTAGTATAGATAAACAGTCAGGAGAGACCCAGTACTTC. Protein: CASSIDKQSGETQYF.

This chain joins TRBV9 and TRBJ1-4, with a possible D match to TRBD1 (5 bases). The CDR3 is made up of 14 amino acids. The germline CDR1 and CDR2 sequences are SGDLS and YYNGEE. Trimming stripped 2 bases from V and 5 bases from J, with 10 bases between. The CDR3 reads CASSVQGGNEKLFF. The CDR3 nucleotides are TGTGCCAGCAGCGTTCAGGGAGGGAATGAAAAACTGTTTTTT.

The gene calls are TRBV11-1 and TRBJ1-1, with TRBD1 matching 7 bases. The CDR3 length is 14 residues. V shed 5 bases and J 10 bases; nucleotides not matched to a gene: 13. From germline, CDR1 is SGHAT and CDR2 FQDESV (reference sequence). This chain's CDR3 is CASSPRTGSAIAFF. The CDR3 nucleotides are TGTGCCAGCAGCCCGAGGACAGGCTCAGCCATAGCTTTCTTT.

The sample holds a few counts of this clone. J is TRBJ2-1 and V is TRBV30; 12 positions match TRBD2. The CDR3 runs 16 residues. Losses at the gene ends were 2 bases for V and 8 bases for J; bases not matched to a gene: 10. Per the germline V gene, CDR1 is GTSNPN and CDR2 is SVGIG (reference sequence). CDR3 sequence reads: CAWSTTPSGGAHEQFF. The CDR3 region has the DNA TGTGCCTGGAGTACAACACCTAGCGGGGGGGCGCATGAGCAGTTCTTC.

V usage is TRBV6-5 and J usage is TRBJ2-1; perhaps TRBD2 as D (5 bases). Germline V gene lookup returns CDR1 MNHEY and CDR2 SVGAGI. V shed 2 bases and J shed 6 bases, with 8 bases lying between them. CDR3 size: 13 residues. In DNA form, the CDR3 reads TGTGCCAGCAGTTACGGAGCGGTCAATGAGCAGTTCTTC. Amino acids: CASSYGAVNEQFF.

The chain has TRBV15 and TRBJ2-7; TRBD2 matches 16 bases. With V trimmed by 4 bases and J by 7 bases, 1 base remained unmatched. CDR1 is LNHNV, CDR2 YYDKDF, per germline (reference sequence). This CDR3 comprises 14 residues. CDR3 in amino acids: CATSMGLAGGEQYF. The CDR3 bases are TGTGCCACCAGCATGGGACTAGCGGGGGGGGAGCAGTACTTC.

V and J are TRBV9 and TRBJ2-7; D call uncertain. There are 15 residues in the CDR3. Germline CDR1 reads SGDLS; CDR2 reads YYNGEE. Trimming took 0 bases from V and 0 from J, leaving 10 bases between them. The CDR3 sequence is CASSVALGYSYEQYF. CDR3 DNA sequence: TGTGCCAGCAGCGTAGCTCTCGGGTACTCCTACGAGCAGTACTTC.

This chain links TRBV18 with TRBJ2-2, with TRBD2 identical over 7 bases. V lost 6 bases to trimming and J lost 0 bases; unmatched junction nucleotides: 10. Germline loops: CDR1 KGHSH, CDR2 LQKENI. There are 17 residues in the CDR3. In nucleotides, the CDR3 is TGTGCCAGCTCGGCTACCCAACGGGGGGCGAACACCGGGGAGCTGTTTTTT. Its translation: CASSATQRGANTGELFF.

The genes are TRBV5-1 and TRBJ2-6; D remains unclear. CDR1 and CDR2 (germline): SGHRS, YFSETQ. CDR3 length: 16 residues. The V end lost 0 bases, the J end lost 0 bases, and 7 bases lay between the germline ends. The CDR3 DNA reads TGCGCCAGCAGCTTGGGGCTGTACTCTGGGGCCAACGTCCTGACTTTC. It translates to CASSLGLYSGANVLTF.

This clone was counted a few times. The CDR3 protein is CASSDSSASSQETQYF. CDR3 nucleotide sequence: TGTGCCAGCAGTGATTCTTCGGCTAGCAGCCAAGAGACCCAGTACTTC. J is TRBJ2-5 and V is TRBV2, with D possibly being TRBD2 (5 bases). This CDR3 contains 16 residues. V was trimmed by 3 bases and J by 1 base, leaving 15 bases between them. Germline V gives CDR1 SNHLY, CDR2 FYNNEI.